This T cell receptor (beta chain) was captured by sequencing in a study of T cell clusters in autoimmune cytopenias. TRB was amplified from 250 ng of peripheral blood genomic DNA per sample. Multiplex touch-down PCR amplified TRB using TRB-A and TRB-B pools in one tube. Using the multiplex PCR reads, TCRdb records one entry per CDR3 protein without DNA. Recorded for this sample: about 3,800 distinct CDR3 sequences. This CDR3 is 17 amino acids long. CDR1 is SEHNR, CDR2 FQNEAQ, per germline (reference sequence). These same records also appear under a second study, on T cell repertoires in aging, cancer and after chemotherapy. In that study: Compared with age-matched healthy donors, untreated hematological or solid cancer patients showed higher blood TCR clonality. The repertoire data cannot show anything about immunological memory following chemotherapy.

This chain joins TRBV7-9 and TRBJ2-1; checking the TCRdb D call of TRBD2 is not possible without DNA. Specimen: peripheral blood. This receptor was taken from a human donor in good health. CDR3 protein: CASSPNPSANSYNEQFF.